A selection of T cell receptor beta chains follows, all from one sample in a study of blood T cells in healthy people across ages. TCRdb ran MiXCR on the 5' RACE reads and lists one entry per CDR3 protein. The sample includes approximately 780,000 distinct CDR3 sequences, roughly 24% seen only once; the top ten take around 3%. These same data were also listed under a study on T cells of mothers and their children.

Sequencing was done on a sample of blood. The receptors shown here come from a boy between 10 and 17 years old in good health. Both conserved end residues are part of each CDR3. Each record gives: clone size, D gene, J gene, V gene, CDR3 protein, CDR3 DNA. A D gene is named only where the DNA matches it firmly. Some rows have no size entry. The others give once, few or many, or a class for an expanded clone.

few | TRBD2 | TRBJ2-5 | TRBV5-4 | CASSIQRGGSETQYF | TGTGCCAGCAGCATTCAGCGGGGGGGCTCGGAGACCCAGTACTTC
few | TRBD1 | TRBJ1-5 | TRBV12-3/TRBV12-4 | CASSSPGTGDTQPQHF | TGTGCCAGCAGTTCGCCCGGGACAGGGGATACTCAGCCCCAGCATTTT
few | NA | TRBJ2-4 | TRBV10-2 | CASRGDSTRDIQYF | TGCGCCAGCAGGGGGGACTCAACGCGGGACATTCAGTACTTC
few | NA | TRBJ1-4 | TRBV25-1 | CASSPGAGKVDEKLFF | TGTGCCAGCAGCCCTGGGGCGGGAAAAGTGGATGAAAAACTGTTTTTT
NA | NA | TRBJ2-5 | TRBV6-5 | CASSYPGLEETQYF | TGTGCCAGCAGTTACCCGGGGTTAGAAGAGACCCAGTACTTC
NA | NA | TRBJ2-5 | TRBV2 | CASGVRPETQYF | TGTGCCAGCGGGGTCCGCCCGGAGACCCAGTACTTC
NA | TRBD2 | TRBJ2-5 | TRBV6-2/TRBV6-3 | CARDRTGLAGLGETQYF | TGTGCCAGGGATCGGACGGGACTAGCGGGACTGGGGGAGACCCAGTACTTC
NA | NA | TRBJ2-1 | TRBV6-1 | CASSVGGPTVYNEQFF | TGTGCCAGCAGTGTCGGGGGGCCTACGGTCTACAATGAGCAGTTCTTC
few | TRBD1 | TRBJ1-1 | TRBV3-1 | CASSLIIGTGEFEAFF | TGTGCCAGCAGCCTTATAATCGGGACAGGGGAATTTGAAGCTTTCTTT
few | NA | TRBJ1-2 | TRBV27 | CASSFPQGGYTF | TGTGCCAGCAGTTTTCCCCAGGGAGGCTACACCTTC
few | TRBD2 | TRBJ2-2 | TRBV29-1 | CSVETGGPDGELFF | TGCAGCGTTGAGACGGGGGGGCCGGACGGGGAGCTGTTTTTT
NA | NA | TRBJ1-2 | TRBV7-9 | CASSLGSVPYGYTF | TGTGCCAGCAGCTTAGGGTCAGTGCCCTATGGCTACACCTTC
NA | NA | TRBJ2-5 | TRBV7-3 | CASPETQYF | TGTGCCAGCCCGGAGACCCAGTACTTC
NA | NA | TRBJ2-2 | TRBV7-8 | CTSSFLTGSTATGELFF | TGTACCAGCAGCTTCCTAACCGGGTCCACGGCCACCGGGGAGCTGTTTTTT
NA | NA | TRBJ1-4 | TRBV29-1 | CSVDGVLGANEKLFF | TGCAGCGTGGACGGGGTTTTAGGGGCTAATGAAAAACTGTTTTTT
NA | TRBD2 | TRBJ2-5 | TRBV7-8 | CASSGPRLAAGETQYF | TGTGCCAGCAGCGGCCCGAGACTAGCGGCGGGAGAGACCCAGTACTTC
once | NA | TRBJ1-1 | TRBV4-2 | CASSQEGFLVGTEAFF | TGTGCCAGCAGCCAAGAGGGCTTCCTTGTAGGCACTGAAGCTTTCTTT
NA | NA | TRBJ1-4 | TRBV7-2 | CASSLPSRGRLFF | TGTGCCAGCAGCTTACCGAGCAGGGGACGGCTGTTTTTT
few | NA | TRBJ1-3 | TRBV7-3 | CASSPSGQIGNTIYF | TGTGCCAGCAGTCCCTCCGGGCAGATTGGAAACACCATATATTTT
NA | NA | TRBJ2-5 | TRBV29-1 | CSACDAPQETQYF | TGCAGCGCCTGTGACGCCCCCCAAGAGACCCAGTACTTC
few | NA | TRBJ2-7 | TRBV9 | CASSPIAELHEQYF | TGTGCCAGCAGCCCGATAGCGGAGCTCCATGAGCAGTACTTC
NA | NA | TRBJ2-4 | TRBV7-6 | CASSSGGGAKNIQYF | TGTGCCAGCAGCTCAGGGGGGGGGGCCAAAAACATTCAGTACTTC
NA | NA | TRBJ2-7 | TRBV7-9 | CASSFQRQNEQYF | TGTGCCAGCAGCTTTCAACGACAGAACGAGCAGTACTTC
few | NA | TRBJ2-3 | TRBV20-1 | CSARDPPGGGTDTQYF | TGCAGTGCTAGAGATCCACCGGGGGGCGGAACAGATACGCAGTATTTT
NA | NA | TRBJ2-3 | TRBV5-5 | CASSSNRRKSTDTQYF | TGTGCCAGCAGCTCTAATCGGCGAAAAAGCACAGATACGCAGTATTTT
once | NA | TRBJ2-5 | TRBV7-8 | CASSRGNPETQYF | TGTGCCAGCAGTAGGGGGAACCCAGAGACCCAGTACTTC
few | NA | TRBJ2-7 | TRBV2 | CASRDGLWGGASYEQYF | TGTGCCAGCAGGGATGGCCTTTGGGGGGGGGCCTCCTACGAGCAGTACTTC
few | NA | TRBJ2-5 | TRBV29-1 | CSVEDGEGETQETQYF | TGCAGCGTTGAAGATGGGGAGGGGGAAACACAAGAGACCCAGTACTTC
NA | TRBD1 | TRBJ2-7 | TRBV12-3/TRBV12-4 | CASSFIQGVPYEQYF | TGTGCCAGCAGCTTTATTCAGGGGGTTCCCTACGAGCAGTACTTC
NA | NA | TRBJ2-1 | TRBV5-1 | CASSLGVESYNEQFF | TGCGCCAGCAGCTTGGGCGTAGAGTCCTACAATGAGCAGTTCTTC